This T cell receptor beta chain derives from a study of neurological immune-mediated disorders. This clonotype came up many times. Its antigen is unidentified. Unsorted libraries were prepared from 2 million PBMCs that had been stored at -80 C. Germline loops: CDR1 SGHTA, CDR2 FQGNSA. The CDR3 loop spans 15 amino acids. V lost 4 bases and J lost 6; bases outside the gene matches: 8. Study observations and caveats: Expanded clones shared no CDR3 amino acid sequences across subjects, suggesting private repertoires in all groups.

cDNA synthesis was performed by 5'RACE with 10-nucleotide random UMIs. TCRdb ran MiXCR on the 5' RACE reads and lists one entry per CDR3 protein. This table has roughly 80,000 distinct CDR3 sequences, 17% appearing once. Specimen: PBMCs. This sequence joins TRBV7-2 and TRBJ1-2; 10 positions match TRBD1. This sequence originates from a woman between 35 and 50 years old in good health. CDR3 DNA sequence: TGTGCCAGCAGCTCGTCTCAGGGACAGGGGCATGGCTACACCTTC. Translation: CASSSSQGQGHGYTF.